This T cell receptor (beta chain) is from a study of T-cell memory formation after mild COVID-19. Study information: Clusters of TCRs were largely donor specific.

Study-level points and caveats: Those CD4+ clones that contracted were mainly in CM and EM (CD8+ ones in EMRA). Nothing confirmed that second-wave clones peaking on day 37 were specific for SARS-CoV-2. While clones contracting from day 15 to 85 were balanced between CD4 and CD8, later expanders leaned CD4+.

In the case of this clonotype: The antigen is not known.

Using its own MiXCR run on the 5' RACE reads, TCRdb lists one record per CDR3 protein. The sample holds about 270,000 distinct CDR3 sequences, approximately 15% seen once. The clonotype comes from a man aged 18 to 35 who had mild COVID-19 (a few samples of this study predate the infection). Cell type and time point are not known. Sequences were obtained from PBMCs or a T cell subset sorted from them (not recorded which).

The CDR3 DNA reads TGTGCCAGCAGCATCACAGGGGGCCGGGAGACCCAGTACTTC. Its protein product is CASSITGGRETQYF. V usage is TRBV7-9 and J usage is TRBJ2-5; TRBD1 agrees at 9 bases. J was trimmed by 5 bases and V by 5 bases; bases with no gene match: 6. Germline loops: CDR1 SEHNR, CDR2 FQNEAQ (reference sequence). The CDR3 sequence is 14 residues long.